Presented here are 26 T cell receptor beta chains from one specimen sequenced in a study of shared clonotypes between healthy human individuals. This table comes from immunoSEQ multiplex PCR, and its TCRdb copy is limited to in-frame clones, with some not included. The table shows some 450,000 clones, with 60% to 80% occurring only once. The sample comprised PBMCs. These receptors originate from a woman in her thirties or forties in good health. Some clones in this sample may be carry-over from other donors' samples.

On this clone: A single base separates this from a much larger clone, so it may be a read error. The chain couples TRBV5-6 to TRBJ2-5; D may be TRBD2 (7 bases). The V end was cut by 3 bases, the J end by 13 bases, with 16 bases between. The CDR3 covers 12 residues. CDR1 is SGHDT, CDR2 YYEEEE, per germline. For the CDR3, the DNA is TGTGCCAGCAGCTGGGGGGGCCAACAGCGGTACTTC. This sequence encodes CASSWGGQQRYF.

The chain uses TRBV6-5 and TRBJ1-3; TRBD1 is a possible D gene (6 bases). CDR3 size: 14 residues. Germline-derived CDR1 and CDR2 are MNHEY and SVGAGI. The ends were cut back, 6 bases at V and 3 bases at J, with 12 bases in the middle. The CDR3 sequence is CASRLQGDGNTIYF. CDR3 nucleotide sequence: TGTGCCAGCAGACTACAGGGAGATGGAAACACCATATATTTT.

This clone was detected once. V usage is TRBV7-2 and J usage is TRBJ2-1, with a tentative D call TRBD2 (6 bases). This CDR3 spans 17 amino acids. V lost 4 bases to trimming and J lost 9 bases, with 25 bases between them. The germline CDR1 and CDR2 sequences are SGHTA and FQGNSA. The CDR3 region has the DNA TGTGCCAGCAGCTCCGTGTGGGACGGGAGTGGTCCATGTGAGCAGTTCTTC. Encoded protein: CASSSVWDGSGPCEQFF.

The chain links TRBV4-1 to TRBJ1-5; 7 bases align to TRBD1. The CDR3 has 17 residues. J gave up 0 bases and V 4 bases, and 9 bases lay outside the gene matches. Germline values: CDR1 MGHRA, CDR2 YSYEKL. Written as DNA, the CDR3 is TGCGCCAGCAGCCGCGGGACAGCCCCCTATAGCAATCAGCCCCAGCATTTT. Encoded protein: CASSRGTAPYSNQPQHF.

The chain links TRBV7-2 to TRBJ2-7; 8 positions match TRBD1. Per germline, CDR1 SGHTA and CDR2 FQGNSA. The J segment lost 0 bases and the V segment lost 2 bases, leaving 12 bases of the junction unmatched. This CDR3 region has 18 residues. The CDR3 here is CASSLHQGDRSSSYEQYF. As DNA, the CDR3 is TGTGCCAGCAGCTTACATCAGGGGGACAGGTCGAGCTCCTACGAGCAGTACTTC.

The genes are TRBV7-3 and TRBJ2-6, with D unclear. CDR1 and CDR2 (germline): SGHTA, FQGTGA. The CDR3 consists of 15 residues. Trimming removed 1 base from V and 2 bases from J, with 6 bases in between. DNA of the CDR3: TGTGCCAGCAGCTTAAGTGGGGCTGGGGCCAACGTCCTGACTTTC. As protein: CASSLSGAGANVLTF.

V usage is TRBV11-2 and J usage is TRBJ1-1; D possibly corresponds to TRBD1 (5 bases). The V gene lost 3 bases and the J gene lost 4 bases, with 9 bases spanning the gap. The CDR3 has 13 amino acids. The germline V gene has CDR1 SGHAT and CDR2 FQNNGV. CDR3 sequence: CASSLGGATEAFF. Here the CDR3 DNA reads TGTGCCAGCAGCTTGGGAGGGGCCACTGAAGCTTTCTTT.

This chain connects TRBV6-5 to TRBJ2-1, with TRBD2 matching 11 bases. Looked up from germline, CDR1 is MNHEY and CDR2 is SVGAGI. The J segment lost 2 bases and the V segment lost 4 bases, leaving 1 base of the junction unmatched. The CDR3 loop spans 15 amino acids. DNA for the CDR3: TGTGCCAGCAGTTCGGGACTAGCGGCCTACAATGAGCAGTTCTTC. This encodes CASSSGLAAYNEQFF.

A remark on this clone: This likely stems from a read error, as it lies one base from a far larger clone. Other nucleotide sequences from this sample produce the same CDR3. V and J are TRBV2 and TRBJ2-3, with D uncertain. The CDR3 is 13 residues long. V lost 2 bases, J lost 1 base, and 4 bases lay in between. Germline CDR1 and CDR2: SNHLY and FYNNEI. CDR3 nucleotide sequence: TGTGCCAGCAGTGAACAGGGCACAGATACGCAGTATTTT. It translates to CASSEQGTDTQYF.

V usage is TRBV4-1 and J usage is TRBJ2-7; TRBD1 aligns across 8 bases. The CDR3 runs 15 residues. V lost 1 base, J lost 3 bases, and 5 bases stayed unmatched. The germline V gene encodes CDR1 MGHRA and CDR2 YSYEKL. CDR3 DNA: TGCGCCAGCAGCCAAGCAGGGGGCGCGCTCTACGAGCAGTACTTC. Translated: CASSQAGGALYEQYF.

The chain employs TRBV9 and TRBJ1-1, with TRBD1 matching 9 bases. Germline trimming cut 2 bases from V and 11 bases from J; bases unmatched to any gene: 7. Germline lookup yields CDR1 SGDLS and CDR2 YYNGEE. The CDR3 is 13 residues long. In DNA, the CDR3 is TGTGCCAGCAGCGTGGCAGACAGGGGGATCGCTTTCTTT. Its translation is CASSVADRGIAFF.

V is TRBV18 and J is TRBJ2-3; the match to TRBD1 covers 8 bases. Trimming at V came to 3 bases and at J to 0 bases, leaving 5 bases not matched to a gene. The V gene's germline CDR1 is KGHSH and CDR2 LQKENI. The CDR3 totals 16 residues. The CDR3 loop is CASSPRGQASTDTQYF. The CDR3 DNA is TGTGCCAGCTCACCGCGGGGACAGGCAAGCACAGATACGCAGTATTTT.

The chain uses TRBV21-1 and TRBJ2-7; the DNA was not compared with TRBD2, the D call given in the table. TRBV21-1 is assigned pseudogene status. The CDR3 is 16 amino acids. CDR3 DNA: TGTGCCAGCAGCAAAAAATACCGGACTAGGGTCGACGAGCAGTACTTC. Translating it yields CASSKKYRTRVDEQYF.

CDR3 sequence (DNA): TGTGCCAGTTCCGGGGCGAATGAAAAACTGTTTTTT. Translation gives CASSGANEKLFF. The chain joins TRBV7-2 to TRBJ1-4, with TRBD1 as a possible D gene (5 bases). V lost 9 bases to trimming and J lost 5 bases, with 10 bases between them. Germline V lookup: CDR1 SGHTA, CDR2 FQGNSA. The CDR3 is made up of 12 amino acids.

This clone was counted a single time. A far larger clone is off by one base, so a read error is likely. At the DNA level, this CDR3 is encoded by other sequences in the same sample as well. This chain uses TRBV2 with TRBJ1-2, with 9 bases aligning to TRBD1. In germline, CDR1 is SNHLY, CDR2 FYNNEI. This CDR3 comprises 13 residues. With 6 bases clipped from V and 7 bases from J, the junction kept 6 bases outside the gene matches. This CDR3 reads CASSDRGVGGYTF. In DNA, the CDR3 is TGTGCCAGCAGCGACAGGGGGGTCGGTGGCTACACCTTC.

There are many counts of this clone. At the DNA level, this CDR3 is encoded by other sequences in the same sample as well. J is TRBJ1-2 and V is TRBV30; unclear D gene. Between the trimmed V and J ends, which lost 0 bases and 4 bases, there was a span of 3 bases. Germline V CDR1 and CDR2: GTSNPN, SVGIG (reference sequence). CDR3 length equals 11 residues. The CDR3 loop reads CAWSVAYGYTF. As DNA, the CDR3 is TGTGCCTGGAGTGTAGCCTATGGCTACACCTTC.

This clone was seen only a few times. Given a much more abundant clone one base away, this may be a read error. This chain joins TRBV14 and TRBJ1-5; D unresolved. The germline V gene has CDR1 SGHDN and CDR2 FVKESK. The CDR3 loop spans 13 amino acids. The CDR3 region is CAGSQDSNQPQHF. In DNA, the CDR3 is TGTGCCGGCAGCCAAGATAGCAATCAGCCCCAGCATTTT.

This rearrangement joins TRBV18 to TRBJ1-5; D is ambiguous. The CDR3 runs 9 residues. The germline V and J ends were trimmed by 6 bases and 9 bases, with 3 bases remaining between them. The germline V gene encodes CDR1 KGHSH and CDR2 LQKENI. Here the CDR3 DNA reads TGTGCCAGCTCCCCGCCCCAGCATTTT. Protein: CASSPPQHF.

Concerning this clone itself: A far larger clone is off by one base, so a read error is likely. V is TRBV5-1 and J is TRBJ2-7, with 7 bases matching TRBD1. This CDR3 region has 15 residues. Germline CDR1 and CDR2: SGHRS and YFSETQ. V lost 4 bases, J lost 4 bases, and 11 bases stayed unmatched. This CDR3 is CASSPGSDRVYEQYF. CDR3 nucleotide sequence: TGCGCCAGCAGCCCCGGATCCGACAGGGTATACGAGCAGTACTTC.

The chain has TRBV7-3 and TRBJ2-3; D remains ambiguous. V was pared by 5 bases and J by 0 bases, with 9 bases between. The CDR3 consists of 14 residues. Germline lookup yields CDR1 SGHTA and CDR2 FQGTGA. The CDR3 DNA reads TGTGCCAGCAGCCAAATGCACAGCACAGATACGCAGTATTTT. Amino acid sequence: CASSQMHSTDTQYF.

CDR3 bases: TGTGCCTGGAGTGGCGGGAGGTGGAGGGCTAATGAAAAACTGTTTTTT. Translating it yields CAWSGGRWRANEKLFF. The genes are TRBV30 and TRBJ1-4, with D uncertain. From germline, CDR1 is GTSNPN and CDR2 SVGIG (reference sequence). The CDR3 contains 16 residues. V was pared by 1 base and J by 3 bases, with 15 bases between. The full variable domain, in which reference TRBV30 and TRBJ1-4 provide the parts outside the CDR3, is SQTIHQWPATLVQPVGSPLSLECTVEGTSNPNLYWYRQAAGRGLQLLFYSVGIGQISSEVPQNLSASRPQDRQFILSSKKLLLSDSGFYLCAWSGGRWRANEKLFFGSGTQLSVL.

The rearrangement joins TRBV2 to TRBJ2-2; TRBD1 might be the D (5 bases). The CDR3 runs to 13 residues. Looked up from germline, CDR1 is SNHLY and CDR2 is FYNNEI. V was cut by 11 bases and J by 6 bases, with 16 bases left in between. The CDR3 nucleotides are TGTGCCGTTCGACAGCGACTGGCCGGGGAGCTGTTTTTT. This codes for CAVRQRLAGELFF.

The chain couples TRBV10-1 to TRBJ2-5, with 7 nucleotides matching TRBD1. The CDR3 loop spans 14 amino acids. V lost 3 bases, J lost 5 bases, and 6 bases stayed unmatched. CDR1 and CDR2 from the germline V gene are WNHNN and SYGVQD (reference sequence). CDR3 nucleotide sequence: TGCGCCAGCAGTGATTATACAGGGGCGGAGACCCAGTACTTC. Protein: CASSDYTGAETQYF.

The chain combines TRBV28 with TRBJ2-2; possible D gene TRBD2, 6 bases. CDR1 and CDR2 (germline): MDHEN, SYDVKM. This CDR3 is built from 15 residues. The V and J ends lost 6 bases and 2 bases respectively, with 13 bases between them. The DNA of the CDR3 is TGTGCCAGCAGCCGGGAGCGGGTTAACACCGGGGAGCTGTTTTTT. Protein sequence: CASSRERVNTGELFF. Full variable domain (outside the CDR3, taken from reference TRBV28 and TRBJ2-2): DVKVTQSSRYLVKRTGEKVFLECVQDMDHENMFWYRQDPGLGLRLIYFSYDVKMKEKGDIPEGYSVSREKKERFSLILESASTNQTSMYLCASSRERVNTGELFFGEGSRLTVL.

This sequence joins TRBV4-1 and TRBJ2-1, with D unclear. Looked up from germline, CDR1 is MGHRA and CDR2 is YSYEKL. This CDR3 has 14 residues. V was clipped by 1 base and J by 9 bases, with 13 bases between them. The CDR3 DNA sequence: TGCGCCAGCAGCCAAGCCACCCCGATCGGTGAGCAGTTCTTC. Amino acid sequence: CASSQATPIGEQFF.

Here the CDR3 DNA reads TGTGCCAGCAGCTTGGACCTGAGCCGTTACGGGGCTTCCTACAATGAGCAGTTCTTC. It yields the protein CASSLDLSRYGASYNEQFF. The rearrangement uses TRBV5-6 and TRBJ2-1, with D perhaps assigned TRBD1 or TRBD2 (5 bases each). Germline lookup yields CDR1 SGHDT and CDR2 YYEEEE. The V and J ends lost 0 bases and 1 base respectively, with 20 bases between them. The CDR3 runs 19 residues.